Sequencing of this T cell receptor (beta chain) was carried out in a study of T-cell reconstitution after alpha-beta-depleted transplantation in children. Using unique molecular identifiers, the investigators prepared the TCRbeta library. Each CDR3 protein is one row after TCRdb ran MiXCR on the PCR reads. This sample has about 190,000 distinct CDR3 sequences, with 11% found just once. This clonotype was detected ten times or more. The antigen is unknown. General study results and limits: Surviving thymic progenitors and recipient T cells were the source of high TCRbeta diversity at day 60 in some patients. Several hundred expanded graft clones reportedly were the source of alpha-beta T cells about two months after transplant. T-cell counts and diversity at one year post-transplant came mainly from newly produced T cells.

V dropped 0 bases and J dropped 4; count of bases not matched to a gene: 8. The CDR3 length is 16 residues. From germline, CDR1 is MNHEY and CDR2 SVGAGI. Here the sequenced sample was PBMCs, taken before TCRalphabeta/CD19-depleted stem cell transplant. The chain uses TRBV6-5 and TRBJ2-7; 8 positions match TRBD2. The clonotype originates from a boy aged 2 to 10 with acute myeloid leukemia, due to receive a stem cell transplant. The chain's CDR3 is CASSYSGGLVAYEQYF. In nucleotides, the CDR3 is TGTGCCAGCAGTTACTCAGGGGGACTAGTAGCATACGAGCAGTACTTC.